One and the same sample provided the 18 T cell receptor beta chains below, sequenced in a study of T cells in localized non-small cell lung cancer. This table comes from immunoSEQ multiplex PCR, and its TCRdb copy is limited to in-frame clones, with some not included. The data show about 35,000 clones, 92% seen once. Sequencing used peripheral blood, obtained before any cancer treatment. These receptors were collected from a female donor older than 55 with stage I lung adenocarcinoma.

The V gene is TRBV6-5, the J gene TRBJ2-6; no firm D call. The CDR3 loop spans 15 amino acids. CDR1 and CDR2 from the germline V gene are MNHEY and SVGAGI. V was pared by 6 bases and J by 1 base, with 10 bases between. CDR3 DNA sequence: TGTGCCAGCAGCCCACACGAGTCTGGGGCCAACGTCCTGACTTTC. It translates to CASSPHESGANVLTF.

The chain recombines TRBV4-2 with TRBJ1-5; a possible D gene is TRBD1 (6 bases). The CDR3 contains 15 residues. Per germline, CDR1 LGHNA and CDR2 YNFKEQ. V was clipped by 0 bases and J by 7 bases, with 13 bases between them. The CDR3 loop reads CASSQERGAGQPQHF. The CDR3, as DNA: TGTGCCAGCAGCCAAGAACGGGGGGCTGGGCAGCCCCAGCATTTT.

The genes are TRBV19 and TRBJ1-5, with TRBD1 matching 10 bases. Germline assignment: CDR1 LNHDA and CDR2 SQIVND (reference sequence). The CDR3 runs to 16 residues. V was pared by 3 bases and J by 5 bases, with 7 bases of the junction left unmatched. As DNA, the CDR3 is TGTGCCAGTAGTATTCCGGCCGGGACAGGGGATCAGCCCCAGCATTTT. It encodes CASSIPAGTGDQPQHF.

The chain uses TRBV7-9 and TRBJ1-3; TRBD1 agrees at 7 bases. There are 15 residues in the CDR3. With V trimmed by 5 bases and J by 2 bases, 6 bases remained unmatched. Germline CDR1 reads SEHNR; CDR2 reads FQNEAQ (reference sequence). The CDR3 here is CASSPRTGPGNTIYF. Here the CDR3 DNA reads TGTGCCAGCAGCCCCAGGACAGGCCCTGGAAACACCATATATTTT.

V and J are TRBV28 and TRBJ2-5; tentative D call: TRBD1 (6 bases). Trimming cost V 3 bases and J 7 bases, with 18 bases left between them. The CDR3 consists of 15 residues. Germline CDR1 MDHEN, CDR2 SYDVKM. CDR3 sequence: CASSLAGQPSWTQYF. The CDR3 nucleotides are TGTGCCAGCAGTTTGGCAGGACAGCCTTCTTGGACCCAGTACTTC.

The genes are TRBV4-3 and TRBJ1-2; the D is unclear. CDR1 is LGHNA and CDR2 is YSLEER in the germline V gene. The CDR3 sequence is 14 residues long. V lost 0 bases, J lost 4 bases, and 9 bases lay in between. In nucleotides, the CDR3 is TGCGCCAGCAGCCAAGATCTACACAGCTATGGCTACACCTTC. Its protein product is CASSQDLHSYGYTF.

The chain joins TRBV6-6 to TRBJ1-2; D remains unclear. This CDR3 comprises 14 residues. Germline assignment: CDR1 MNHNY and CDR2 SVGAGI (reference sequence). V was trimmed by 5 bases and J by 8 bases, leaving 18 bases between them. CDR3 coding DNA: TGTGCCAGCAGTGAGGCGACCCTTAGTGAGGGCTACACCTTC. It is translated as CASSEATLSEGYTF.

This clone came up once. This chain links TRBV5-5 with TRBJ2-3; D is unresolved. Trimming removed 0 bases at V and 1 base at J, with 15 bases between. The CDR3 extends over 17 amino acids. Germline values: CDR1 SGHKS, CDR2 YYEKEE (reference sequence). The CDR3: CASSLGHSSWRTDTQYF. The CDR3 DNA reads TGTGCCAGCAGCTTGGGGCACTCGAGCTGGCGCACAGATACGCAGTATTTT.

This CDR3 reads CASRTAGGGSPLHF. The CDR3 nucleotides are TGTGCCAGTCGAACGGCGGGGGGCGGTTCACCCCTCCACTTT. J is TRBJ1-6 and V is TRBV19, with D tentatively TRBD1 (6 bases). Germline V lookup: CDR1 LNHDA, CDR2 SQIVND (reference sequence). V was trimmed by 8 bases and J by 9 bases, leaving 17 bases between them. The CDR3 loop spans 14 amino acids.

The chain has TRBV19 and TRBJ1-5; 8 nucleotides align to TRBD1. The germline CDR1 and CDR2 sequences are LNHDA and SQIVND (reference sequence). The CDR3 is 17 amino acids. J lost 0 bases, V lost 5 bases, and 9 bases had no gene match. The DNA for the CDR3 is TGTGCCAGTAGTGACAGGGGACGGGGTGGTAGCAATCAGCCCCAGCATTTT. Translation gives CASSDRGRGGSNQPQHF.

The chain carries TRBV9 and TRBJ2-1; D gene ambiguous. Germline CDR1 SGDLS, CDR2 YYNGEE. V was shortened by 0 bases and J by 10 bases, with 5 bases between the two germline ends. The CDR3 contains 11 residues. The CDR3 region is CASSVGWEQFF. The CDR3 bases are TGTGCCAGCAGCGTAGGCTGGGAGCAGTTCTTC. Full variable domain (rest looked up from reference TRBV9 and TRBJ2-1): DSGVTQTPKHLITATGQRVTLRCSPRSGDLSVYWYQQSLDQGLQFLIQYYNGEERAKGNILERFSAQQFPDLHSELNLSSLELGDSALYFCASSVGWEQFFGPGTRLTVL.

The rearrangement links TRBV5-3 to TRBJ1-1; 7 bases are shared with TRBD1. TRBV5-3 falls under the ORF class, with uncertain function. The CDR3 covers 14 residues. Losses at the gene ends were 1 base for V and 5 bases for J; bases not matched to a gene: 5. CDR3 sequence (DNA): TGTGCCAGAAGCTTGTACAGGGGAAAGACTGAAGCTTTCTTT. Its protein is CARSLYRGKTEAFF.

This clone was detected only once. V gene TRBV2 combines with J gene TRBJ1-5, with D possibly matching TRBD1 (6 bases). The CDR3 is made up of 18 amino acids. Per germline, CDR1 SNHLY and CDR2 FYNNEI. Deletions cut 5 bases from V and 1 base from J, with 21 bases between. Written as DNA, the CDR3 is TGTGCCAGCAGTTCAGGATTACAGGGTGGGAACAGCAATCAGCCCCAGCATTTT. It translates to CASSSGLQGGNSNQPQHF.

This CDR3 is CASSYRSGGADTQYF. The CDR3 DNA reads as TGTGCCAGCAGTTACCGTAGCGGGGGGGCAGATACGCAGTATTTT. The rearrangement uses TRBV6-5 and TRBJ2-3; 11 bases agree with TRBD2. The CDR3 is 15 residues long. Germline V gene lookup returns CDR1 MNHEY and CDR2 SVGAGI. The J segment lost 4 bases and the V segment lost 2 bases, leaving 2 bases of the junction unmatched.

This clone was counted once. The CDR3 sequence: CASSPTQNTEAFF. The CDR3 nucleotides are TGTGCCAGCAGTCCGACACAGAACACTGAAGCTTTCTTT. The rearrangement links TRBV7-9 to TRBJ1-1; no firm D call. V was pared by 6 bases and J by 1 base, with 9 bases between. Germline CDR1 reads SEHNR; CDR2 reads FQNEAQ (reference sequence). The CDR3 length is 13 residues.

This clone was observed once. The gene calls are TRBV30 and TRBJ1-3; D remains ambiguous. Germline CDR1 GTSNPN, CDR2 SVGIG (reference sequence). V gave up 4 bases and J gave up 0 bases, with 7 bases separating them. The CDR3 consists of 13 residues. CDR3 nucleotides: TGTGCCTGGACCCCGAGCTCTGGAAACACCATATATTTT. Translating it yields CAWTPSSGNTIYF.

The chain links TRBV28 to TRBJ1-1, with TRBD1 as a possible D gene (6 bases). Trimming left V 4 bases short and J 1 base short, with 10 bases between. Germline assignment: CDR1 MDHEN and CDR2 SYDVKM. The CDR3 length is 14 residues. The CDR3: CASSWGGQNTEAFF. CDR3 bases: TGTGCCAGCAGTTGGGGGGGGCAGAACACTGAAGCTTTCTTT.

In this sample, this clone turned up once. The V and J genes are TRBV10-3 and TRBJ2-3, with D perhaps TRBD2 (7 bases). CDR3 length: 13 residues. Trimming shortened V by 10 bases and J by 2 bases, and 13 bases separated the two germline ends. CDR1 and CDR2 (germline): ENHRY, SYGVKD. The CDR3 here is CATEGGSTDTQYF. The CDR3 region has the DNA TGTGCCACCGAGGGGGGGTCCACAGATACGCAGTATTTT.